The clone carrying this T cell receptor (beta chain) was counted many times. The data belong to a study of T cells in Graves' hyperthyroidism and ophthalmopathy. V shed 2 bases and J shed 1 base, with 16 bases lying between them. This CDR3 contains 17 residues. CDR1 SGDLS and CDR2 YYNGEE come from the germline V gene. The CDR3 regions of TCR beta were amplified from RNA transcripts. HTBI primers were used for first-round RT-PCR of the TCR CDR3. Using its own MiXCR run on the multiplex PCR reads, TCRdb lists one record per CDR3 protein. The sample consists of around 440,000 distinct CDR3 sequences, 15% to 19% of them appearing once.

Material for sequencing was blood. This rearrangement joins TRBV9 to TRBJ2-1; D could derive from TRBD1 or TRBD2 (5 bases each). The receptor was isolated from a woman between 18 and 30 years old with Graves' hyperthyroidism. The CDR3, as DNA: TGTGCCAGCAGCGTGCGTAACGGGACGGGTTCCTACAATGAGCAGTTCTTC. Translation gives CASSVRNGTGSYNEQFF.